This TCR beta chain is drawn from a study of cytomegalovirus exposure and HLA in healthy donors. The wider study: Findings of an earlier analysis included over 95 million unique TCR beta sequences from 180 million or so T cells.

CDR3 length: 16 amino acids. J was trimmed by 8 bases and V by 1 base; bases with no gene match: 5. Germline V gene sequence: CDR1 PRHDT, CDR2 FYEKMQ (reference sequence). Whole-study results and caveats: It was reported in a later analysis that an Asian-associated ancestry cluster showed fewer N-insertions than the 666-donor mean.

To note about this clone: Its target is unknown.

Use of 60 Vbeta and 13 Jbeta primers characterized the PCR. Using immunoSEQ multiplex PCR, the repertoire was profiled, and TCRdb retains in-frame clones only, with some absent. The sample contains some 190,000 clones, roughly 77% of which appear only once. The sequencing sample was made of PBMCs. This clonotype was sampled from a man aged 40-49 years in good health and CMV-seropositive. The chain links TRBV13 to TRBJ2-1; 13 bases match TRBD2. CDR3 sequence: CASSLELAGGRYEQFF. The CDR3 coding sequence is TGTGCCAGCAGCTTAGAACTAGCGGGAGGGCGGTATGAGCAGTTCTTC.